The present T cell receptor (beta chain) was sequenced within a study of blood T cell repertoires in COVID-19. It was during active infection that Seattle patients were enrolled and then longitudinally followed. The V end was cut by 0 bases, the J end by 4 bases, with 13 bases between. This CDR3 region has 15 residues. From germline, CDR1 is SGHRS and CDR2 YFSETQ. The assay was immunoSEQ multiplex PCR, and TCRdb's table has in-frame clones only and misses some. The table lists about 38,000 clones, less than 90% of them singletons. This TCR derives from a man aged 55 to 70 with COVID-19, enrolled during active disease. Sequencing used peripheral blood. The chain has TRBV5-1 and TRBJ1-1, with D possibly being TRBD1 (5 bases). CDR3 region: CASSLEFGGGTEAFF. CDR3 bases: TGCGCCAGCAGCTTGGAATTCGGGGGAGGCACTGAAGCTTTCTTT.